These T cell receptor beta chains were read from a single sample in a study of blood T cell repertoires in COVID-19. Profiled with immunoSEQ multiplex PCR; TCRdb holds only in-frame clones, not every one. The repertoire includes fewer than 200,000 clones, 85% of them detected once, and about 3.3% sits in the top ten. Material: peripheral blood. These receptors were taken from a human donor with acute or convalescent COVID-19. The donor label of this sample is uncertain. Each CDR3 is given with its conserved first and last residue. Fields, in order: D gene, clone size, V gene, J gene, CDR3 protein, CDR3 DNA. The D gene is left open where the match is weak. Clone size is not always given. Where it is, it says once, few, many or a class for expanded clones.

TRBD1,-,TRBV6-5,TRBJ1-2,CASSRDRGPYGYTF,TGTGCCAGCAGTCGGGACAGGGGCCCCTATGGCTACACCTTC
TRBD1,-,TRBV5-6,TRBJ1-2,CASSSRDRGRDYGYTF,TGTGCCAGCAGCTCCCGGGACAGGGGAAGGGACTATGGCTACACCTTC
-,-,TRBV19,TRBJ2-6,CASSFYSSGANVLTF,TGTGCCAGTAGCTTTTATAGCTCTGGGGCCAACGTCCTGACTTTC
-,-,TRBV5-1,TRBJ1-1,CASSELGRDTEAFF,TGCGCCAGCAGCGAATTGGGTCGGGATACTGAAGCTTTCTTT
-,-,TRBV24-1,TRBJ1-6,CATRGRGSDNSPLHF,TGTGCCACCAGGGGCAGGGGCAGCGATAATTCACCCCTCCACTTT
-,-,TRBV3-1/TRBV3-2,TRBJ1-5,CASSHSGGRQPQHF,TGTGCCAGCAGCCATTCGGGGGGCAGGCAGCCCCAGCATTTT
-,once,TRBV12-3/TRBV12-4,TRBJ1-1,CASSLQGSSVAFF,TGTGCCAGCAGCTTACAGGGCTCCTCGGTGGCTTTCTTT
TRBD1,-,TRBV7-8,TRBJ2-3,CASSLGGQGTWTDTQYF,TGTGCCAGCAGCTTAGGGGGACAGGGGACGTGGACAGATACGCAGTATTTT
-,-,TRBV19,TRBJ1-6,CASSIAWTVNSPLHF,TGTGCCAGTAGTATAGCCTGGACAGTTAATTCACCCCTCCACTTT
-,-,TRBV28,TRBJ2-5,CASSYSRGRGETQYF,TGTGCCAGCAGTTACAGCAGGGGTAGGGGAGAGACCCAGTACTTC
TRBD2,-,TRBV7-9,TRBJ2-2,CASSRQRGGSTGELFF,TGTGCCAGCAGCCGCCAGCGGGGGGGCAGCACCGGGGAGCTGTTTTTT
-,once,TRBV27,TRBJ2-1,CASSFGRGTVSYNEQFF,TGTGCCAGCAGCTTCGGGAGAGGGACGGTCTCCTACAATGAGCAGTTCTTC
-,-,TRBV19,TRBJ1-2,CASTAGRNYGYTF,TGTGCCAGTACCGCGGGGAGGAACTATGGCTACACCTTC
TRBD1,-,TRBV5-1,TRBJ1-5,CASSPGTGSQPQHF,TGCGCCAGCAGCCCTGGGACAGGTAGTCAGCCCCAGCATTTT
-,once,TRBV11-3,TRBJ1-5,CASSFCYSNQPQHF,TGTGCCAGCAGCTTCTGTTATAGCAATCAGCCCCAGCATTTT
TRBD1,-,TRBV6-5,TRBJ1-4,CASRQGPATNEKLFF,TGTGCCAGCAGACAGGGGCCCGCAACTAATGAAAAACTGTTTTTT
-,-,TRBV6-1,TRBJ1-6,CASSDNRRHNSPLHF,TGTGCCAGCAGTGATAACAGGCGCCATAATTCACCCCTCCACTTT
-,-,TRBV5-1,TRBJ1-2,CASSLETPNYGYTF,TGCGCCAGCAGCTTGGAGACACCGAACTATGGCTACACCTTC
-,-,TRBV10-3,TRBJ2-7,CAISESLPLGQYF,TGTGCCATCAGTGAGTCTCTACCCCTTGGGCAGTACTTC
TRBD2,-,TRBV4-3,TRBJ2-1,CASSQSLAGAYIVSSYNEQFF,TGCGCCAGCAGCCAGTCTCTAGCGGGGGCCTATATTGTTAGCTCCTACAATGAGCAGTTCTTC
-,-,TRBV14,TRBJ1-6,CASSQQEFSPLHF,TGTGCCAGCAGCCAACAGGAATTCTCACCCCTCCACTTT
-,-,TRBV7-8,TRBJ2-3,CASSLEGHRTDTQYF,TGTGCCAGCAGCCTAGAAGGACATCGCACAGATACGCAGTATTTT
-,-,TRBV18,TRBJ2-5,CASSPPSAPGVYF,TGTGCCAGCTCACCACCCTCGGCCCCAGGGGTGTACTTC
-,-,TRBV9,TRBJ2-6,CASSARRGANVLTF,TGTGCCAGCAGCGCCCGGAGAGGGGCCAACGTCCTGACTTTC
-,-,TRBV19,TRBJ2-1,CASSRSGGGGGSYNEQFF,TGTGCCAGTAGTAGGTCGGGAGGGGGCGGAGGCTCCTACAATGAGCAGTTCTTC
TRBD1,-,TRBV30,TRBJ2-1,CAWGTGTGVFNEQFF,TGTGCCTGGGGAACCGGGACAGGGGTTTTCAATGAGCAGTTCTTC
-,-,TRBV11-2,TRBJ2-2,CASSFNGELFF,TGTGCCAGCAGCTTTAACGGGGAGCTGTTTTTT
TRBD1,-,TRBV12-5,TRBJ2-3,CASGDRGRTDTQYF,TGTGCTAGTGGCGACAGGGGGCGCACAGATACGCAGTATTTT
TRBD2,-,TRBV4-2,TRBJ2-2,CASSQGGLVYTGELFF,TGTGCCAGCAGCCAAGGGGGACTAGTATATACCGGGGAGCTGTTTTTT
-,-,TRBV5-1,TRBJ2-3,CASSLYTDTQYF,TGCGCCAGCAGCTTGTATACAGATACGCAGTATTTT
TRBD1,-,TRBV11-3,TRBJ2-3,CASSEQGRGTDTQYF,TGTGCCAGCAGCGAACAGGGGCGGGGCACAGATACGCAGTATTTT
TRBD1,-,TRBV3-1/TRBV3-2,TRBJ1-4,CASSPFRDRVAKLFF,TGTGCCAGCAGCCCCTTCCGGGACAGGGTAGCAAAACTGTTTTTT
TRBD2,-,TRBV24-1,TRBJ2-1,CATSGLAGGPVANEQFF,TGTGCCACCTCCGGGCTAGCGGGGGGGCCTGTAGCGAATGAGCAGTTCTTC